A single sample gave rise to the 13 T cell receptor beta chains below, sequenced in a study of T-cell memory formation after mild COVID-19. TCRdb itself ran the 5' RACE reads through MiXCR, one entry per CDR3 protein. The sample contains around 510,000 distinct CDR3 sequences, 20% to 25% of which appear only once. Sequenced sample: PBMCs or a T cell subset sorted from them (not recorded which). The receptors here all came from an adult woman who had mild COVID-19 (a few samples of this study predate the infection). Cell type and time point are not known.

This clonotype was recorded a few times. The genes are TRBV24-1 and TRBJ2-6; D gene ambiguous. V was pared by 4 bases and J by 0 bases, with 9 bases between. The CDR3 contains 16 residues. Germline CDR1 KGHDR, CDR2 SFDVKD. CDR3 bases: TGTGCCACCAGTGAACCCGGGCCCTCTGGGGCCAACGTCCTGACTTTC. This translates into CATSEPGPSGANVLTF.

The chain joins TRBV5-1 to TRBJ2-5, with D perhaps assigned TRBD1 or TRBD2 (6 bases each). The V gene's germline CDR1 is SGHRS and CDR2 YFSETQ. The CDR3 sequence is 16 residues long. V lost 4 bases and J lost 5, with 21 bases in between. CDR3 protein: CASSQRLGGRGETQYF. CDR3 nucleotides: TGCGCCAGCAGCCAACGCCTTGGGGGGCGCGGGGAGACCCAGTACTTC.

There are a few counts of this clonotype. V gene TRBV9 combines with J gene TRBJ2-1, with D perhaps assigned TRBD1 or TRBD2 (5 bases each). The length of the CDR3 is 16 residues. The germline V and J ends were trimmed by 3 bases and 5 bases, with 18 bases remaining between them. Per the germline V gene, CDR1 is SGDLS and CDR2 is YYNGEE. CDR3: CASSEPGTTPHNEQFF. The CDR3 DNA sequence: TGTGCCAGCAGCGAGCCTGGGACGACTCCTCACAATGAGCAGTTCTTC.

This clonotype was counted only a few times. J is TRBJ1-1 and V is TRBV11-3; possible D gene TRBD1, 6 bases. V lost 5 bases to trimming and J lost 3 bases, with 19 bases between them. The CDR3 is 16 residues long. The germline V gene encodes CDR1 SGHNT and CDR2 YENEEA. The CDR3 DNA is TGTGCCAGCAGCCGGAGCGGGGGCAGGGAGTACACTGAAGCTTTCTTT. Its protein is CASSRSGGREYTEAFF. Variable domain in full (rest from reference TRBV11-3 and TRBJ1-1): EAGVVQSPRYKIIEKKQPVAFWCNPISGHNTLYWYLQNLGQGPELLIRYENEEAVDDSQLPKDRFSAERLKGVDSTLKIQPAELGDSAVYLCASSRSGGREYTEAFFGQGTRLTVV.

This chain uses TRBV7-6 with TRBJ1-2, with a tentative D call TRBD1 (5 bases). Germline CDR1 is SGHVS and CDR2 is FNYEAQ. This CDR3 spans 18 amino acids. V gave up 0 bases and J gave up 4 bases, with 21 bases separating them. CDR3: CASSLAPYVGEAGYGYTF. Written as DNA, the CDR3 is TGTGCCAGCAGCTTAGCCCCATATGTAGGGGAGGCGGGCTATGGCTACACCTTC.

This clonotype occurred a few times. The rearrangement uses TRBV11-2 and TRBJ1-1; D uncertain. Trimming removed 3 bases at V and 3 bases at J, with 8 bases between. Germline V gene lookup returns CDR1 SGHAT and CDR2 FQNNGV. CDR3 length: 13 amino acids. CDR3 protein: CASSFEAYTEAFF. In DNA, the CDR3 is TGTGCCAGCAGCTTTGAGGCCTACACTGAAGCTTTCTTT.

This clonotype came up a few times. The V gene is TRBV6-5, the J gene TRBJ2-5; the D gene is possibly TRBD2 (6 bases). V was pared by 4 bases and J by 2 bases, with 11 bases between. Germline V gene lookup returns CDR1 MNHEY and CDR2 SVGAGI. The CDR3 runs 14 residues. The CDR3, as DNA: TGTGCCAGCAGTTCGCGGAGGGCGCAAGAGACCCAGTACTTC. Its protein is CASSSRRAQETQYF.

V and J are TRBV12-3 or TRBV12-4 and TRBJ1-2, with D unclear. Trimming pared 3 bases from V and 8 bases from J, leaving 19 bases between. This CDR3 has 15 amino acids. CDR3 in amino acids: CASSFYSAAVGGYTF. DNA for the CDR3: TGTGCCAGCAGTTTCTATTCGGCCGCTGTCGGAGGCTACACCTTC.

V and J are TRBV7-2 and TRBJ2-3; 10 bases line up with TRBD2. V lost 1 base, J lost 4 bases, and 8 bases stayed unmatched. This CDR3 is built from 17 residues. The germline V gene encodes CDR1 SGHTA and CDR2 FQGNSA. The CDR3 DNA reads as TGTGCCAGCAGCTTAGTCGAGCGGGGGGGCTCCGCAGATACGCAGTATTTT. Residues: CASSLVERGGSADTQYF.

This clonotype has only a few counts. The rearrangement uses TRBV15 and TRBJ2-1; D is unresolved. The CDR3 runs to 14 residues. Looked up from germline, CDR1 is LNHNV and CDR2 is YYDKDF (reference sequence). Deletions cut 0 bases from V and 15 bases from J, with 18 bases between. The CDR3 coding sequence is TGTGCCACCAGCAGAGATGGTAGGCAGTCCCTCATGTTCTTC. It specifies CATSRDGRQSLMFF.

The J gene is TRBJ1-2, the V gene TRBV20-1; 7 bases are shared with TRBD1. V gave up 3 bases and J gave up 7 bases; unmatched junction bases: 5. The CDR3 consists of 12 residues. CDR1 is DFQATT and CDR2 is SNEGSKA in the germline V gene (reference sequence). The CDR3 region has the DNA TGCAGTGCTAGGCGGCAGGGGGGTGGCTACACCTTC. Amino acid sequence: CSARRQGGGYTF.

The CDR3 here is CATSRVSLGNTIYF. CDR3 nucleotide sequence: TGTGCCACCAGCAGAGTCTCACTGGGAAACACCATATATTTT. This chain uses TRBV15 with TRBJ1-3; D gene ambiguous. V lost 1 base and J 4 bases, leaving 8 bases between the germline ends. Germline CDR1 and CDR2: LNHNV and YYDKDF (reference sequence). The CDR3 is 14 residues long.

The J gene is TRBJ2-7, the V gene TRBV6-2 or TRBV6-3; D call uncertain. The CDR3 is made up of 15 amino acids. Trimming pared 5 bases from V and 7 bases from J, leaving 21 bases between. The V gene's germline CDR1 is MNHEY and CDR2 SVGEGT. The CDR3 region is CASSPLRTAPVEQYF. CDR3 coding DNA: TGTGCCAGCAGTCCCCTCCGGACGGCTCCGGTTGAGCAGTACTTC.